The present T cell receptor (beta chain) was sequenced within a study of OX40 agonist ivuxolimab in advanced cancers. The wider study: It was ivuxolimab, an agonistic anti-OX40 (CD134) antibody, that patients were treated with. The group had a mean age of approximately 60 years, ranged from about 20 to 79, and was 82.7% male. Every 2 weeks, ivuxolimab was infused into the patients intravenously at between 0.01 and 10 mg/kg.

This clone came up a few times. TCRdb's table, derived via immunoSEQ multiplex PCR, lists solely in-frame clones and lacks some. The sample has about 84,000 clones, around 90% seen once. This clonotype was sampled from an adult with an advanced solid tumor such as melanoma, head and neck, liver or kidney cancer. Sequencing was performed on CD4+ or CD8+ T cells sorted from blood, taken in a trial of the OX40 agonist ivuxolimab.

The CDR3: CASSQSGDQPQHF. The CDR3 DNA reads as TGTGCCAGCAGCCAATCGGGGGATCAGCCCCAGCATTTT. The rearrangement uses TRBV4-2 and TRBJ1-5, with a possible D match to TRBD1 (5 bases). Germline assignment: CDR1 LGHNA and CDR2 YNFKEQ. CDR3 length: 13 amino acids. V was trimmed by 2 bases and J by 5 bases, leaving 7 bases between them.